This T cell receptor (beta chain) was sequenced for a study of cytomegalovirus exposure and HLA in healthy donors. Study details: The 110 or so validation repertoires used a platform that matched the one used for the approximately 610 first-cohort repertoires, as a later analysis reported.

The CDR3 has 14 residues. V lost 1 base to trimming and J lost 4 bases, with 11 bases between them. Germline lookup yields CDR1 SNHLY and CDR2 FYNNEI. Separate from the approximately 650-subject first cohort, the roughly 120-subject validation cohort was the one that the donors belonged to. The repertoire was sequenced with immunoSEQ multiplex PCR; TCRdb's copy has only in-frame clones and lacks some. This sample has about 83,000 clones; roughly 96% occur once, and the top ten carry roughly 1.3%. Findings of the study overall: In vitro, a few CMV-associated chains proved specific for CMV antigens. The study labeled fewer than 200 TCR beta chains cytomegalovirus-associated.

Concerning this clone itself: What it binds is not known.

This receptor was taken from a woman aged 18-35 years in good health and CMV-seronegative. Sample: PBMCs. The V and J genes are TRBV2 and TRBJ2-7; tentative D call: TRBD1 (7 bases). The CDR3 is CASSEETGRYEQYF. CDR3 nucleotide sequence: TGTGCCAGCAGTGAAGAGACAGGGAGGTACGAGCAGTACTTC. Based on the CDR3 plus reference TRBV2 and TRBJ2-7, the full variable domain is EPEVTQTPSHQVTQMGQEVILRCVPISNHLYFYWYRQILGQKVEFLVSFYNNEISEKSEIFDDQFSVERPDGSNFTLKIRSTKLEDSAMYFCASSEETGRYEQYFGPGTRLTVT.